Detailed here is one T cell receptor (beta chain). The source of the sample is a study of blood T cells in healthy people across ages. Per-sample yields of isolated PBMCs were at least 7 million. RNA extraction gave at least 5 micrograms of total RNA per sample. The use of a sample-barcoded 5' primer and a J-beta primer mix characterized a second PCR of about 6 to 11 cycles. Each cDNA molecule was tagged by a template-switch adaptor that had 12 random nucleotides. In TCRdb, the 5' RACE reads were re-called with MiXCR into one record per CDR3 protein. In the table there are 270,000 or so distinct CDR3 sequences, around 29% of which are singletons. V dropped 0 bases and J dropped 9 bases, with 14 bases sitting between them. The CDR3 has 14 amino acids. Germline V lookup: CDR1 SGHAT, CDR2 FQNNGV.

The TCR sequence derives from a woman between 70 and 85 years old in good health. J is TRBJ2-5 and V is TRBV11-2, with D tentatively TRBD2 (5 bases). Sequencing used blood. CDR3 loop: CASSLEVATGAQYF. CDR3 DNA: TGTGCCAGCAGCTTAGAAGTGGCAACCGGGGCCCAGTACTTC.